This T cell receptor beta chain was sequenced for a study of T cell changes during pregnancy in multiple sclerosis. In germline, CDR1 is SGHAT, CDR2 FQNNGV. There are 19 residues in the CDR3. V was pared by 5 bases and J by 3 bases, with 23 bases between. Produced via immunoSEQ multiplex PCR; TCRdb's table is partial and in-frame only. The table records nearly 110,000 clones, around 92% of them present only once. The chain employs TRBV11-2 and TRBJ2-6; unclear D gene. The origin of this receptor is a female donor in good health, enrolled as a control in a pregnancy study. Here the sequenced sample was peripheral blood, taken in the third trimester of pregnancy. The CDR3 DNA follows: TGTGCCAGCAGCCAATCAGGTGCTTCTGAGTGGGTTGGGGCCAACGTCCTGACTTTC. It translates to CASSQSGASEWVGANVLTF.